The next 30 T cell receptor beta chains were all read from a single sample in a study of radiation and T cells in renal cell carcinoma. Time point defined: blood 2 weeks post-SBRT. Noted treatment: 15 Gy SBRT to primary tumor, nephrectomy 4 weeks later. The method was immunoSEQ multiplex PCR; TCRdb's version includes in-frame clones alone and lacks a portion of them. The sample lists 100,000 to 150,000 clones; around 89% were seen once. Sequences were derived from blood, sampled from a patient whose treatment included radiotherapy and nephrectomy. The receptors stem from a woman aged 70-85 years with renal cell carcinoma.

This chain uses TRBV30 with TRBJ2-1; no clear D gene. Trimming took 0 bases from V and 3 from J, leaving 9 bases between them. This CDR3 region has 14 residues. Looked up from germline, CDR1 is GTSNPN and CDR2 is SVGIG (reference sequence). For the CDR3, the DNA is TGTGCCTGGAGTGTAAGTATAGTCTACAATGAGCAGTTCTTC. Translating it yields CAWSVSIVYNEQFF.

The genes are TRBV30 and TRBJ1-5; 9 bases map to TRBD1. CDR3 size: 15 residues. Germline CDR1 is GTSNPN and CDR2 is SVGIG (reference sequence). The junction had 7 bases not matched to a gene; V was cut back by 2 bases and J by 5 bases. CDR3 in amino acids: CAWSLRRTGDQPQHF. The CDR3 nucleotides are TGTGCCTGGAGTTTACGTAGGACAGGGGATCAGCCCCAGCATTTT. Full variable domain (outside the CDR3, taken from reference TRBV30 and TRBJ1-5): SQTIHQWPATLVQPVGSPLSLECTVEGTSNPNLYWYRQAAGRGLQLLFYSVGIGQISSEVPQNLSASRPQDRQFILSSKKLLLSDSGFYLCAWSLRRTGDQPQHFGDGTRLSIL.

The rearrangement uses TRBV25-1 and TRBJ2-3; perhaps D is TRBD1 or TRBD2 (5 bases each). This CDR3 is built from 15 residues. The germline V gene encodes CDR1 MGHDK and CDR2 SYGVNS. The V end lost 7 bases, the J end lost 3 bases, and 17 bases lay between the germline ends. Here the CDR3 DNA reads TGTGCCAGCAACCCACCGGGGACGGGTACAGATACGCAGTATTTT. Translated, it gives CASNPPGTGTDTQYF.

This clone was picked up a small number of times. This sequence joins TRBV28 and TRBJ1-6; no clear D gene. This CDR3 comprises 16 residues. CDR1 is MDHEN and CDR2 is SYDVKM in the germline V gene. With 2 bases removed from V and 8 bases from J, the gap between germline ends came to 16 bases. For the CDR3, the DNA is TGTGCCAGCAGTTTAACCCCCGGGCTAGTGGATTCACCCCTCCACTTT. This translates into CASSLTPGLVDSPLHF.

The chain is built from TRBV5-4 and TRBJ1-6; D might be TRBD1 (5 bases). Germline-derived CDR1 and CDR2 are SGHNT and YYREEE (reference sequence). Trimming pared 1 base from V and 6 bases from J, leaving 11 bases between. This CDR3 contains 15 residues. The CDR3 region is CASSLRGDGNSPLHF. CDR3 DNA sequence: TGTGCCAGCAGCTTGAGGGGAGACGGTAATTCACCCCTCCACTTT. Full variable domain (rest looked up from reference TRBV5-4 and TRBJ1-6): ETGVTQSPTHLIKTRGQQVTLRCSSQSGHNTVSWYQQALGQGPQFIFQYYREEENGRGNFPPRFSGLQFPNYSSELNVNALELDDSALYLCASSLRGDGNSPLHFGNGTRLTVT.

This clone was counted a single time. The chain is built from TRBV7-2 and TRBJ2-5, with 9 bases that match TRBD2. This CDR3 is built from 15 residues. J gave up 3 bases and V 5 bases, and 7 bases lay outside the gene matches. The germline V gene has CDR1 SGHTA and CDR2 FQGNSA. CDR3 DNA sequence: TGTGCCAGCAGCATCAATAGCGGGGGCAAAGAGACCCAGTACTTC. It is translated as CASSINSGGKETQYF. The full variable domain, in which reference TRBV7-2 and TRBJ2-5 provide the parts outside the CDR3, is GAGVSQSPSNKVTEKGKDVELRCDPISGHTALYWYRQSLGQGLEFLIYFQGNSAPDKSGLPSDRFSAERTGGSVSTLTIQRTQQEDSAVYLCASSINSGGKETQYFGPGTRLLVL.

The rearrangement uses TRBV7-2 and TRBJ2-7; D not resolved. The V gene lost 1 base and the J gene lost 3 bases, with 7 bases spanning the gap. In germline, CDR1 is SGHTA, CDR2 FQGNSA. CDR3 length equals 13 residues. The CDR3: CASSLVHDYEQYF. For the CDR3, the DNA is TGTGCCAGCAGCTTAGTACACGACTACGAGCAGTACTTC.

The rearrangement links TRBV7-8 to TRBJ2-1; 13 positions match TRBD2. V shed 5 bases and J 0 bases; nucleotides not matched to a gene: 13. Germline CDR1 SGHVS, CDR2 FQNEAQ. CDR3 length: 20 amino acids. CDR3 in DNA: TGTGCCAGCAGCAAGTACTCCGGGACTAGCGGGACGAGCTCCTACAATGAGCAGTTCTTC. Translated: CASSKYSGTSGTSSYNEQFF.

V usage is TRBV2 and J usage is TRBJ1-1, with 7 bases lining up with TRBD1. Germline assignment: CDR1 SNHLY and CDR2 FYNNEI. The CDR3 runs to 13 residues. J gave up 7 bases and V 4 bases, and 6 bases lay outside the gene matches. In nucleotides, the CDR3 is TGTGCCAGCAGTGCCGACAGGGAGGGTGAAGCTTTCTTT. As protein: CASSADREGEAFF.

The rearrangement joins TRBV6-1 to TRBJ2-3, with 9 bases fitting TRBD2. The CDR3 is 16 amino acids. The germline CDR1 and CDR2 sequences are MNHNS and SASEGT. The V segment lost 3 bases and the J segment 5 bases; nucleotides outside the gene matches: 9. This CDR3 reads CASSELAGGHGDTQYF. CDR3 sequence (DNA): TGTGCCAGCAGTGAGTTGGCGGGGGGGCATGGAGATACGCAGTATTTT.

The DNA of the CDR3 is TGTGCCAGTAAGAGCGACGGTGGATTCCTGCCCCAGCATTTT. Translating it yields CASKSDGGFLPQHF. The rearrangement uses TRBV19 and TRBJ1-5; D is unresolved. The CDR3 covers 14 residues. From germline, CDR1 is LNHDA and CDR2 SQIVND (reference sequence). V was cut by 7 bases and J by 9 bases, with 19 bases left in between.

This clone was recorded once. This chain connects TRBV28 to TRBJ2-3; D not certain. V was cut by 4 bases and J by 3 bases, with 2 bases left in between. Germline V CDR1 and CDR2: MDHEN, SYDVKM. This CDR3 has 11 amino acids. The CDR3 region has the DNA TGTGCCAGCAGTTCTACAGATACGCAGTATTTT. This translates into CASSSTDTQYF.

J is TRBJ1-6 and V is TRBV5-6; a possible D gene is TRBD1 (5 bases). The CDR3 covers 14 residues. Trimming stripped 2 bases from V and 8 bases from J, with 11 bases between. The germline V gene has CDR1 SGHDT and CDR2 YYEEEE. The CDR3 nucleotides are TGTGCCAGCAGCTTAACGGGGGTTCATTCACCCCTCCACTTT. Translation gives CASSLTGVHSPLHF.

The chain has TRBV28 and TRBJ2-3, with TRBD1 matching 10 bases. The length of the CDR3 is 14 residues. V lost 8 bases, J lost 3 bases, and 5 bases stayed unmatched. CDR1 MDHEN and CDR2 SYDVKM come from the germline V gene. The CDR3 DNA is TGTGCCAGCGTCGGACAGGGGGGGACAGATACGCAGTATTTT. Its translation: CASVGQGGTDTQYF.

V usage is TRBV5-6 and J usage is TRBJ1-1; D possibly corresponds to TRBD1 (5 bases). The germline gives CDR1 SGHDT, CDR2 YYEEEE. Trimming left V 5 bases short and J 4 bases short, with 18 bases between. The CDR3 extends over 15 amino acids. CDR3 sequence (DNA): TGTGCCAGCAGTTTGCCGTACAGGCTGGGCACTGAAGCTTTCTTT. It encodes CASSLPYRLGTEAFF.

The chain is built from TRBV7-3 and TRBJ2-3; D may be TRBD1 (8 bases). The length of the CDR3 is 17 residues. Germline V CDR1 and CDR2: SGHTA, FQGTGA. V shed 0 bases and J shed 4 bases, with 17 bases lying between them. The CDR3 bases are TGTGCCAGCAGCTTAACACGACAGGGGAGGGGCGCAGATACGCAGTATTTT. Translated, it gives CASSLTRQGRGADTQYF.

CDR3 coding DNA: TGTGCCAGCAGCTTGGCGGGGGGGCCTCATGAGCAGTTCTTC. Translating gives CASSLAGGPHEQFF. The chain is built from TRBV11-2 and TRBJ2-1; 9 bases map to TRBD2. The CDR3 is 14 residues long. Germline-derived CDR1 and CDR2 are SGHAT and FQNNGV. J was trimmed by 8 bases and V by 3 bases; bases with no gene match: 5.

This sequence joins TRBV29-1 and TRBJ2-5; D is undetermined. The J call may be mistaken, given a closer DNA end match to TRBJ2-7. CDR3 length: 11 residues. The germline CDR1 and CDR2 sequences are SQVTM and ANQGSEA. The CDR3 is CSAFHLHEQYF. The CDR3, as DNA: TGCAGCGCCTTCCACCTACACGAGCAGTACTTC.

This clone was seen a few times. The chain joins TRBV4-2 to TRBJ1-1, with D uncertain. The V end lost 4 bases, the J end lost 4 bases, and 13 bases lay between the germline ends. CDR3 length equals 14 residues. From germline, CDR1 is LGHNA and CDR2 YNFKEQ. CDR3: CASSPRDRGTEAFF. DNA for the CDR3: TGTGCCAGCAGCCCCCGGGATCGGGGCACTGAAGCTTTCTTT.

The chain has TRBV5-1 and TRBJ1-5, with D possibly being TRBD1 (6 bases). This CDR3 contains 14 residues. V lost 4 bases and J lost 7, with 15 bases in between. Germline CDR1 SGHRS, CDR2 YFSETQ. CDR3 protein: CASSEQGVGQPQHF. In DNA form, the CDR3 reads TGCGCCAGCAGCGAACAGGGAGTGGGGCAGCCCCAGCATTTT.

The chain uses TRBV7-3 and TRBJ2-1; possibly TRBD1 for D (5 bases). Germline V gene lookup returns CDR1 SGHTA and CDR2 FQGTGA. The V gene lost 4 bases and the J gene lost 7 bases, with 5 bases spanning the gap. CDR3 length: 11 residues. CDR3 in amino acids: CASSSGNEQFF. CDR3 DNA sequence: TGTGCCAGCAGCTCAGGGAATGAGCAGTTCTTC.

This rearrangement joins TRBV5-1 to TRBJ1-2; D uncertain. Germline V gives CDR1 SGHRS, CDR2 YFSETQ. The CDR3 spans 16 residues. V was pared by 4 bases and J by 0 bases, with 16 bases between. The CDR3 DNA is TGCGCCAGCAGCCGGCTCCCCCGCCATACTAACTATGGCTACACCTTC. It specifies CASSRLPRHTNYGYTF.

V is TRBV30 and J is TRBJ2-7, with 8 bases aligning to TRBD1. The CDR3 contains 14 residues. Germline trimming cut 1 base from V and 9 bases from J; bases unmatched to any gene: 11. In germline, CDR1 is GTSNPN, CDR2 SVGIG (reference sequence). For the CDR3, the DNA is TGTGCCTGGAGTGGGGGACAGGTTTCACCGAGGCAGTACTTC. Translated, it gives CAWSGGQVSPRQYF.

V usage is TRBV19 and J usage is TRBJ2-3, with D possibly being TRBD2 (5 bases). The CDR3 covers 13 residues. V gave up 7 bases and J gave up 6 bases, with 14 bases separating them. Germline V gives CDR1 LNHDA, CDR2 SQIVND (reference sequence). The CDR3 DNA reads as TGTGCCAGTATTCTAAGCGGCGGGGATACGCAGTATTTT. Protein: CASILSGGDTQYF.

The CDR3 protein is CASSGDGTQYF. In nucleotides, the CDR3 is TGTGCCAGCAGCGGCGACGGTACGCAGTATTTT. The chain joins TRBV7-2 to TRBJ2-3; no reliable D call. Per germline, CDR1 SGHTA and CDR2 FQGNSA. This CDR3 has 11 residues. The V end was cut by 5 bases, the J end by 8 bases, with 8 bases between.

This chain links TRBV9 with TRBJ1-2; a possible D gene is TRBD1 (5 bases). Germline V gene data show CDR1 as SGDLS and CDR2 as YYNGEE. Trimming took off 7 bases at V and 5 bases at J, with 18 bases between the two ends. The CDR3 consists of 14 residues. The CDR3 bases are TGTGCCAGCTCGCCCGGGACGGAGATTTATGGCTACACCTTC. As protein: CASSPGTEIYGYTF.

This rearrangement joins TRBV6-5 to TRBJ1-6, with a weak D call TRBD1 (5 bases). Germline CDR1 and CDR2: MNHEY and SVGAGI. The CDR3 sequence is 15 residues long. V gave up 10 bases and J gave up 8 bases, with 21 bases separating them. The CDR3 region is CATLQGTVSDSPLHF. DNA of the CDR3: TGTGCCACCCTTCAGGGAACAGTCAGTGATTCACCCCTCCACTTT.

V is TRBV7-2 and J is TRBJ2-2, with 11 bases fitting TRBD2. CDR3 size: 18 residues. The V gene's germline CDR1 is SGHTA and CDR2 FQGNSA. The J segment lost 3 bases and the V segment lost 5 bases, leaving 11 bases of the junction unmatched. The CDR3 protein is CASSPRTSGLTDTGELFF. In nucleotides, the CDR3 is TGTGCCAGCAGCCCCAGGACTAGCGGGTTAACGGACACCGGGGAGCTGTTTTTT.

This clone was observed a single time. The rearrangement links TRBV5-1 to TRBJ1-1; 11 nucleotides agree with TRBD1. The CDR3 contains 15 residues. Germline lookup yields CDR1 SGHRS and CDR2 YFSETQ. Trimming cost V 4 bases and J 4 bases; bases outside gene matches: 6. The chain's CDR3 is CASSPGTGGITEAFF. CDR3 DNA: TGCGCCAGCAGCCCCGGGACAGGGGGGATCACTGAAGCTTTCTTT.

The CDR3: CASSSDGNYGYTF. The CDR3 nucleotides are TGCGCCAGCAGCTCGGACGGAAACTATGGCTACACCTTC. The rearrangement uses TRBV5-1 and TRBJ1-2; D ambiguous. Trimming stripped 3 bases from V and 2 bases from J, with 8 bases between. Germline CDR1 SGHRS, CDR2 YFSETQ. This CDR3 has 13 amino acids.